Given below is one T cell receptor beta chain in context. Its matching antigen is unknown. The data belong to a study of cytomegalovirus exposure and HLA in healthy donors. The study's findings and limits: Some V segments, TRBV6-2 and TRBV6-3 among them, were indistinguishable and were therefore excluded. Follow-up analysis later connected one missense variant in DCLRE1C with trimming of TCR beta V- and J-genes. An ancestry cluster, one associated with Asian ancestry, reportedly showed fewer N-insertions than the roughly 670-donor mean in a later analysis.

The ends were cut back, 7 bases at V and 6 bases at J, with 16 bases in the middle. The CDR3 length is 14 residues. The germline gives CDR1 SNHLY, CDR2 FYNNEI. The PCR had 60 Vbeta and 13 Jbeta primers. Clones were sequenced by immunoSEQ multiplex PCR, and TCRdb holds only the in-frame ones, with some missing. Of tens of thousands of clones in the sample, 45% to 55% were seen once. V is TRBV2 and J is TRBJ2-1, with D perhaps TRBD2 (5 bases). The clonotype comes from a woman in her 40s in good health and CMV-seropositive. The sequencing sample was made of PBMCs. CDR3 amino acids: CASTPFLAGNEQFF. CDR3 coding DNA: TGTGCCAGCACCCCTTTTCTAGCAGGCAATGAGCAGTTCTTC.